This TCR beta chain stems from a study of T cell responses to AZD1222 COVID-19 vaccine. TCRdb's copy holds only in-frame clones and misses some; the assay was immunoSEQ multiplex PCR. The data contain about 73,000 clones, 75% to 90% of them seen just once; the ten biggest clones take up about 9.3%. This CDR3 comprises 14 residues. Germline V gene sequence: CDR1 SEHNR, CDR2 FQNEAQ (reference sequence). V was trimmed by 5 bases and J by 0 bases, leaving 10 bases between them. This receptor was taken from an adult who received the AZD1222 COVID-19 vaccine. The chain uses TRBV7-9 and TRBJ1-2; D possibly corresponds to TRBD1 (6 bases). Sequencing used peripheral blood, obtained 28 days after the second AZD1222 dose. The CDR3 is CASSLGGSNYGYTF. The CDR3 DNA is TGTGCCAGCAGCCTAGGGGGTTCTAACTATGGCTACACCTTC.